Described below is a single TCR beta chain sequence and its context. Each patient went into thyroid surgery without having received any treatment. Germline V gene data show CDR1 as MDHEN and CDR2 as SYDVKM. V was clipped by 6 bases and J by 2 bases; unmatched bases: 12. The CDR3 covers 16 residues. This sample is part of a study of metastatic and nonmetastatic thyroid tumors. Study-wide context: Patients with malignant and benign thyroid disease provided blood and tumor or nodule tissue, whose repertoires were compared.

As handled by the study authors: Variation in CDR3 across clinicopathological groups served as the basis for constructing a distant-metastasis classifier in papillary thyroid cancer. TCRdb reanalyzed the PCR reads with MiXCR. These V and J calls derive from TCRdb rather than the authors' analysis. The table includes about 16,000 clones, about 31% detected once. This chain links TRBV28 with TRBJ2-7, with 8 bases lining up with TRBD2. The TCR sequence derives from a female donor with papillary thyroid cancer or a benign thyroid nodule (not recorded which). Some clones in this sample may be carry-over from other donors' samples. Sequencing was performed on tumor tissue. CDR3 in DNA: TGTGCCAGCAGCACGAGTGGACTAGCTGATCCCTACGAGCAGTACTTC. Its translation: CASSTSGLADPYEQYF.